The 2 T cell receptor beta chains below come from one sample, sequenced in a study of CD8+ T cells in alopecia areata. Extracted RNA was reverse transcribed, and the resulting cDNA served as sequencing template. Sequencing used immunoSEQ multiplex PCR; TCRdb keeps in-frame clones, though not all of them. Of about 110,000 clones in the sample, roughly 64% were seen once. Sequenced input: CD8+ T cells sorted from blood. Receptors originate from a human donor in good health.

The genes are TRBV27 and TRBJ2-1, with 10 bases identical to TRBD1. This CDR3 has 18 residues. V lost 6 bases to trimming and J lost 8 bases; unmatched junction nucleotides: 19. Germline V CDR1 and CDR2: MNHEY, SMNVEV (reference sequence). CDR3 in DNA: TGTGCCAGCAGCCCACAAACCCCAGGGACAGGGGCGACGGATGAGCAGTTCTTC. It yields the protein CASSPQTPGTGATDEQFF.

This chain links TRBV6-6 with TRBJ2-5, with 7 bases lining up with TRBD2. The CDR3 contains 13 residues. CDR1 is MNHNY, CDR2 SVGAGI, per germline (reference sequence). The junction had 6 bases not matched to a gene; V was cut back by 6 bases and J by 5 bases. The CDR3 DNA follows: TGTGCCAGCAGCCGCGGGGGAGGCGAGACCCAGTACTTC. It translates to CASSRGGGETQYF.